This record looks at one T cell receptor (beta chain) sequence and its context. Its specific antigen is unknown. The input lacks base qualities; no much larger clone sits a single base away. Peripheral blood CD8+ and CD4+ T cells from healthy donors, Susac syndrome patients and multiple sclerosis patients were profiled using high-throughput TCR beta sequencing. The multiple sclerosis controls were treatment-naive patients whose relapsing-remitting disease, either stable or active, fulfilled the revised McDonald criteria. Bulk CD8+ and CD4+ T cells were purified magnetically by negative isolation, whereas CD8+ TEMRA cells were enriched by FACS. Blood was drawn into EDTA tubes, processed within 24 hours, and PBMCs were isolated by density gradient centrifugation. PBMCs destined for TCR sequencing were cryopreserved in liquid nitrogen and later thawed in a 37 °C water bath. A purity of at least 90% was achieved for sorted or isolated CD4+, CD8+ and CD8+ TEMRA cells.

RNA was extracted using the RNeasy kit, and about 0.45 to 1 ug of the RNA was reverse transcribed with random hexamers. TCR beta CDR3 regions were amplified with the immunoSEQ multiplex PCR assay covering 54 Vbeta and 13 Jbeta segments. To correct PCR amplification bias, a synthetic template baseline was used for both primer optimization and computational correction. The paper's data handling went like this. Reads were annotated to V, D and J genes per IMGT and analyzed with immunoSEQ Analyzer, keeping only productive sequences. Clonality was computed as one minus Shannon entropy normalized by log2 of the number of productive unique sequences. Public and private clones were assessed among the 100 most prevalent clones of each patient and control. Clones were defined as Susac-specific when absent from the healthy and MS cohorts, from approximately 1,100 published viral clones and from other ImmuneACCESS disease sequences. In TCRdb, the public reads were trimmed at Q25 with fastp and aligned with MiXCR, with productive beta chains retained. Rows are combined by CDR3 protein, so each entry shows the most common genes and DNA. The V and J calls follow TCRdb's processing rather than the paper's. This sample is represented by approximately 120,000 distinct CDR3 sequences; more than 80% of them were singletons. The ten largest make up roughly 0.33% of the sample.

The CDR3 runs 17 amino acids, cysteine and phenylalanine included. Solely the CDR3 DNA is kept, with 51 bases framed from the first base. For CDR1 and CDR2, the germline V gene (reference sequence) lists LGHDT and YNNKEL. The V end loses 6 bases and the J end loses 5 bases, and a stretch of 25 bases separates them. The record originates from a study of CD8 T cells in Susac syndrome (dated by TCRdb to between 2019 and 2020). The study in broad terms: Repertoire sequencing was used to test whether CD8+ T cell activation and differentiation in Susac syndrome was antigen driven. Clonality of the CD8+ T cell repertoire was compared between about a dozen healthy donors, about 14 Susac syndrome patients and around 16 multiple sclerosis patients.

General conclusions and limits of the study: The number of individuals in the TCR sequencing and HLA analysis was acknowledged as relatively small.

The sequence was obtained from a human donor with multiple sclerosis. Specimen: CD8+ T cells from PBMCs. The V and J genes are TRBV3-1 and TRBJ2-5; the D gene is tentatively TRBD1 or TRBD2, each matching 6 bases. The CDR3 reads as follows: CASRVQRGDPSRETQYF. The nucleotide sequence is TGTGCCAGCAGGGTACAAAGGGGGGACCCATCGCGGGAGACCCAGTACTTC.